This entry describes one TCR beta chain. Its target is unknown. Within the sample, other DNA sequences also encode this same CDR3. This record belongs to a study of shared clonotypes between healthy human individuals. The study's findings and limits: Generation probability values for non-shared clonotypes were lower than those for clonotypes shared by all four donors.

TCRdb keeps only in-frame clones here, not all; method: immunoSEQ multiplex PCR. The sample consists of approximately 2.5 million clones, 93% of them appearing once. The CDR3 has 11 residues. The germline gives CDR1 MDHEN, CDR2 SYDVKM. Trimming took 6 bases from V and 4 from J, leaving 7 bases between them. The sample was naive CD4+ T cells from PBMCs. The subset was: CD45RA+ positively selected. The source of this sequence is a young man in good health. Some clones in this sample may be carry-over from other donors' samples. V and J are TRBV28 and TRBJ2-7, with D perhaps TRBD1 (5 bases). The CDR3 here is CASRGPYEQYF. The CDR3 nucleotides are TGTGCCAGCAGGGGGCCATACGAGCAGTACTTC. Full variable domain (rest looked up from reference TRBV28 and TRBJ2-7): DVKVTQSSRYLVKRTGEKVFLECVQDMDHENMFWYRQDPGLGLRLIYFSYDVKMKEKGDIPEGYSVSREKKERFSLILESASTNQTSMYLCASRGPYEQYFGPGTRLTVT.